These T cell receptor beta chains were read from a single sample in a study of shared clonotypes between healthy human individuals. Sequencing was performed with immunoSEQ multiplex PCR; in TCRdb, only in-frame clones are kept and a portion is missing. The sample has some 690,000 clones, 90% seen once. Sample: memory CD8+ T cells from PBMCs. These receptors were obtained from a man aged 18-30 years in good health. Some clones in this sample may be carry-over from other donors' samples. CDR3s include the opening cysteine and the closing phenylalanine or tryptophan. The D gene is left open where the match is weak. A clone size is listed for some rows: how often the clone was seen (once, few, many), or a class if it is expanded.

few | TRBJ2-7 | TRBV27 | TRBD2 | TGTGCCAGCAGTTTATCGGTCGGGAGGGCCTACGAGCAGTACTTC | CASSLSVGRAYEQYF
- | TRBJ2-2 | TRBV5-1 | TRBD1 | TGCGCCAGCAGTCGCGAAGCACCCGGGACAGTGAACACCGGGGAGCTGTTTTTT | CASSREAPGTVNTGELFF
- | TRBJ2-7 | TRBV5-4 | - | TGTGCCAGCAGTTCCCGGGACTCCTACGAGCAGTACTTC | CASSSRDSYEQYF
- | TRBJ2-5 | TRBV19 | - | TGTGCCAGTAGTATACCGGGACCCGCCCGGACCCAGTACTTC | CASSIPGPARTQYF
- | TRBJ2-2 | TRBV28 | - | TGTGCCAGCAGAGGCGATAGGTCCGGGGAGCTGTTTTTT | CASRGDRSGELFF
- | TRBJ1-4 | TRBV6-6 | TRBD1 | TGTGCCAGCACCCAAACGGGACAGGGGAGAGAAAAACTGTTTTTT | CASTQTGQGREKLFF
few | TRBJ2-7 | TRBV10-1 | - | TGCGCCGCCCAGAGGGGGTACGAGCAGTACTTC | CAAQRGYEQYF
- | TRBJ2-1 | TRBV27 | - | TGTGCCAGCAGGCAGGGGTATGAGCAGTTCTTC | CASRQGYEQFF
- | TRBJ2-7 | TRBV10-3 | - | TGTGCCATCAGTGCTTCGCCCGGGAAGCAAGACGAGCAGTACTTC | CAISASPGKQDEQYF
- | TRBJ2-7 | TRBV9 | TRBD1 | TGTGCCAGCAGCCCCTGGACAGGGACGTCCTACGAGCAGTACTTC | CASSPWTGTSYEQYF
- | TRBJ1-5 | TRBV7-9 | TRBD1 | TGTGCGTGGAACAGGGGTGGATTTTCCTCGTTGGGCAATCAGCCCCAGCATTTT | CAWNRGGFSSLGNQPQHF
- | TRBJ2-1 | TRBV6-4 | TRBD1 | TGTGCCAGCAGCGCCGGGACAGGGGGCGGCAATGAGCAGTTCTTC | CASSAGTGGGNEQFF
- | TRBJ1-1 | TRBV10-3 | TRBD1 | TGTGCCATCAGTGAGCCTCGACAGGGAACGACTGAAGCTTTCTTT | CAISEPRQGTTEAFF
few | TRBJ1-1 | TRBV7-8 | - | TGTGCCAGCAGCGTCAGGGTAGAGGGGACTGAAGCTTTCTTT | CASSVRVEGTEAFF
few | TRBJ1-2 | TRBV9 | - | TGTGCCAGCAGCGAACGACGGTCTATCTATGGCTACACCTTC | CASSERRSIYGYTF
- | TRBJ2-1 | TRBV19 | TRBD2 | TGTGCCAGTAGTATTGCCCTAGCGGCCAATGAGCAGTTCTTC | CASSIALAANEQFF
- | TRBJ2-7 | TRBV28 | TRBD2 | TGTGCCAGCAGTTTTGCGGGAGGTGGTTACGAGCAGTACTTC | CASSFAGGGYEQYF
- | TRBJ2-5 | TRBV2 | - | TGTGCCAGCAGGAGAGGCAGCGGGACAGGAATACAAGAGACCCAGTACTTC | CASRRGSGTGIQETQYF
- | TRBJ1-5 | TRBV9 | TRBD1 | TGTGCCAGCAGCGCGGAGGACAGGGTGGATCAGCCCCAGCATTTT | CASSAEDRVDQPQHF
- | TRBJ2-5 | TRBV6-1 | - | TGTGCCAGAGGGACAGCTCCGGGGGGGACCCAGTACTTC | CARGTAPGGTQYF
once | TRBJ2-1 | TRBV5-6 | - | TGTGCCAGCAGCTTAGGGGGGCATGAGCAGTTCTTC | CASSLGGHEQFF
- | TRBJ2-7 | TRBV27 | - | TGTGCCAGCAGCGGCCCCACAGTTCGGGGGCCTTCCTACGAGCAGTACTTC | CASSGPTVRGPSYEQYF
- | TRBJ2-5 | TRBV9 | TRBD2 | TGTGCCAGCAGCGCGGGAGTAAAGGGGACTAGGGAGACCCAGTACTTC | CASSAGVKGTRETQYF
- | TRBJ2-7 | TRBV6-8 | - | TGTGCCAGCAGTGGGGGCTCCTACGAGCAGTACTTC | CASSGGSYEQYF
- | TRBJ2-1 | TRBV28 | - | TGTGCCAGCAGTTTACGGGGTTCCTACAATGAGCAGTTCTTC | CASSLRGSYNEQFF
once | TRBJ2-7 | TRBV27 | TRBD2 | TGTGCCAGCAGTTTGCGGGGGGGGAGCTCCTACGAGCAGTACTTC | CASSLRGGSSYEQYF
- | TRBJ2-7 | TRBV13 | - | TGTGCCAGCACCTCCCAGGACGGGAATTACGAGCAGTACTTC | CASTSQDGNYEQYF
- | TRBJ1-2 | TRBV19 | - | TGTGCCAGCCGGCGGGGGATCGGCTATGGCTACACCTTC | CASRRGIGYGYTF
- | TRBJ2-3 | TRBV27 | TRBD2 | TGTGCCAGCAGTTTATATGGAGCGGGAGGGCCGGCAGATACGCAGTATTTT | CASSLYGAGGPADTQYF
- | TRBJ2-1 | TRBV19 | - | TGTGCCAGTAGTATAGACAGGAGCTCCTACAATGAGCAGTTCTTC | CASSIDRSSYNEQFF
- | TRBJ2-3 | TRBV19 | - | TGTGCCAGTAGCCCAAAGGGCCCACGGGGGCGCACAGATACGCAGTATTTT | CASSPKGPRGRTDTQYF
- | TRBJ2-1 | TRBV7-9 | TRBD2 | TGTGCCAGCAGCTTACCCGGACTAGCGGGCTTTGAGCAGTTCTTC | CASSLPGLAGFEQFF
- | TRBJ2-7 | TRBV6-1 | - | TGTGCCAGCAGTGTCGGACAGCGTTCCTGGGAGCAGTACTTC | CASSVGQRSWEQYF
once | TRBJ1-5 | TRBV7-8 | - | TGTGCCAGCAGCACCCGAATGGGATTTCACCAGCATTTT | CASSTRMGFHQHF
- | TRBJ2-1 | TRBV9 | TRBD2 | TGTGCCAGCAGCGTAGTCGGCGGGAGATCCTACAATGAGCAGTTCTTC | CASSVVGGRSYNEQFF
once | TRBJ2-1 | TRBV27 | TRBD1 | TGTGCCAGCAGTTTATTCGGGACAGCCATTTACAATGAGCAGTTCTTC | CASSLFGTAIYNEQFF
- | TRBJ1-1 | TRBV27 | - | TGTGCCAGCAGTCCCCCTGGGTGGATGAACACTGAAGCTTTCTTT | CASSPPGWMNTEAFF
- | TRBJ1-5 | TRBV7-8 | - | TGTGCCAGCAGCTTATTCTACTACAATCAGCCCCAGCATTTT | CASSLFYYNQPQHF
- | TRBJ2-3 | TRBV11-3 | TRBD2 | TGTGCCAGCAGCGCGGGGACTAGCGGAAGCACAGATACGCAGTATTTT | CASSAGTSGSTDTQYF
- | TRBJ2-1 | TRBV2 | TRBD1 | TGTGCCAGCAGTGAAAGAGGGGGCATTTACAATGAGCAGTTCTTC | CASSERGGIYNEQFF
- | TRBJ2-7 | TRBV7-8 | - | TGTGCCAGCAGCTTATCTATTGTAGTAGCGGAGTCCTACGAGCAGTACTTC | CASSLSIVVAESYEQYF
- | TRBJ2-2 | TRBV28 | - | TGTGCCAGCACCCCCCCCCGGGGGCCTTACACCGGGGAGCTGTTTTTT | CASTPPRGPYTGELFF
few | TRBJ2-5 | TRBV19 | - | TGTGCCAGTAGTAGGTGGATGGAGACCCAGTACTTC | CASSRWMETQYF
- | TRBJ2-1 | TRBV27 | TRBD1 | TGTGCCAGCAGTTTATCGATCCCCGTCGACAGGGTCAACAATGAGCAGTTCTTC | CASSLSIPVDRVNNEQFF
- | TRBJ1-1 | TRBV9 | - | TGTGCCAGCAGTGCCCCCGGGACGGGTAGGAGGACTGAAGCTTTCTTT | CASSAPGTGRRTEAFF
once | TRBJ1-1 | TRBV7-3 | - | TGTGCCAGCAGCCTATCAGGGGCCCCGAACACTGAAGCTTTCTTT | CASSLSGAPNTEAFF
- | TRBJ2-2 | TRBV21-1 | - | TGTGCCAGCAGCAAAGTAACTTCACCCCGAAGGACCCTGAACACCGGGGAGCTGTTTTTT | CASSKVTSPRRTLNTGELFF
- | TRBJ1-1 | TRBV6-1 | - | TGTGCCAGCAGTGAAGGAGGGGGAGATGAAGCTTTCTTT | CASSEGGGDEAFF
- | TRBJ1-2 | TRBV6-5 | - | TGTGCCAGCAGTTACTGGGCAGCCGATAACTATGGCTACACCTTC | CASSYWAADNYGYTF
- | TRBJ2-7 | TRBV9 | TRBD2 | TGTGCCAGCAGCGTAGAGGGAGGACTAGCGACCTACGAGCAGTACTTC | CASSVEGGLATYEQYF
few | TRBJ2-5 | TRBV7-9 | - | TGTGCCAGCAGCTTAGATTGGGCAGCCAGTTTTGGGGAGACCCAGTACTTC | CASSLDWAASFGETQYF
- | TRBJ2-1 | TRBV4-2 | - | TGTGCCAGCAGCTTAATTCTCGGCAGCTCCTACAATGAGCAGTTCTTC | CASSLILGSSYNEQFF
- | TRBJ2-3 | TRBV5-8 | TRBD1 | TGTGCCAGCAGTTATATCACAGGGGCAGGTGATACGCAGTATTTT | CASSYITGAGDTQYF